This T cell receptor (beta chain) comes out of a study of Graves' ophthalmopathy and Graves' hyperthyroidism. This CDR3 region has 13 residues. V shed 5 bases and J shed 7 bases, with 12 bases lying between them. Germline V CDR1 and CDR2: MNHEY, SMNVEV (reference sequence). Amplification from RNA transcripts yielded the TCR beta CDR3 regions. Second-round multiplex PCR followed a first-round RT-PCR using HTBI primers. Each CDR3 protein is one row after TCRdb ran MiXCR on the multiplex PCR reads. The data contain over 650,000 distinct CDR3 sequences, about 38% of them singletons. In donors with ophthalmopathy, activity was moderate-to-severe, with CAS ≥3, NOSPECS ≥4 and duration under 3 months. The study, taken as a whole, reports: The model predicted ophthalmopathy progression with 60% to 71% sensitivity and approximately 72% specificity.

Details on this clonotype: The antigen is unknown.

Sample: peripheral blood. This sequence joins TRBV27 and TRBJ1-5; D might be TRBD1 (6 bases). This sequence was found in an adult man with Graves' ophthalmopathy. Written as DNA, the CDR3 is TGTGCCAGCAGTCTAACGGACAGCCAGCCCCAGCATTTT. The encoded protein is CASSLTDSQPQHF.